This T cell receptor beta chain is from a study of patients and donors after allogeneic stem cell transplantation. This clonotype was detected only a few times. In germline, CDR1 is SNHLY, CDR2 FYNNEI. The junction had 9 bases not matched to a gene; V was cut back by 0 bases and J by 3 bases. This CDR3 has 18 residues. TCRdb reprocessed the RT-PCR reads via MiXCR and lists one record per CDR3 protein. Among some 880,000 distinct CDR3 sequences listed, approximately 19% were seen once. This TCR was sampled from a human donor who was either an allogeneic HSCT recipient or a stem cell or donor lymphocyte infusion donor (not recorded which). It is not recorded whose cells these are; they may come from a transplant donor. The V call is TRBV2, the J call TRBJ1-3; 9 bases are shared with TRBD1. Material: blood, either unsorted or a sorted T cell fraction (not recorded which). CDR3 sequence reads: CASSEAGLGQGDGNTIYF. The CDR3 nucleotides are TGTGCCAGCAGTGAAGCTGGGTTGGGACAGGGAGATGGAAACACCATATATTTT.